This T cell receptor beta chain was sequenced during a study of identical twins (dated by TCRdb to 2015 to 2016). Concerning the study at large: To test whether fetal clonotypes persist, this study deep-sequenced TCR alpha and beta repertoires from monozygotic twins, from unrelated adults of various ages, and from cord blood. To rule out contamination, the twin experiments were replicated at different times with different library preparation protocols. General findings and caveats noted by the study authors: Fewer insertions were carried by abundant cord blood beta clonotypes, a similar but weaker trend appeared in young adult naive repertoires, and no such trend appeared in memory repertoires. Because the same donors could not be followed over many years, conclusions were based on cross-sectional statistical analysis. In monozygotic twins, out-of-frame TCR alpha sharing was systematically underestimated by recombination models, although the models agreed with sharing between unrelated individuals. Compared with coincidental sharing between unrelated individuals, an excess of low generation-probability sequences was observed among out-of-frame TCR alpha sequences shared between twins. The excess sharing between twins in beta out-of-frame sequences was weaker because fewer shared sequences reduced the signal-to-noise ratio. Zero-insertion analyses could be partly confounded by invariant T cells such as MAIT and iNKT, although diverse VJ usage argued against such confounding for most clonotypes.

This clonotype came up a few times. Its specific antigen is unknown. Base qualities are not recorded, but no much larger clone differs from it by a single base. From the cysteine through the phenylalanine, the CDR3 covers 14 amino acids. Kept here is only the CDR3 DNA, which spans 42 bases and is read in frame from base 1. From the germline V gene, CDR1 is LGHNA and CDR2 is YNFKEQ. V ends up 0 bases short and J 9 bases short, with an unmatched junction base count of 6. The library was made by 5' RACE. TCRdb names Illumina HiSeq 2000 as the instrument used. Template switching added a universal primer binding site, and the final cDNA carried a unique molecular identifier that allowed TCR cDNA molecules to be counted accurately. First-strand cDNA for TCR alpha and beta chains was synthesized from specific primers in the conserved constant-segment region. To control for contamination, every cDNA library was double barcoded, receiving both a SMART-Mk sample barcode and Illumina barcodes. TruSeq adapter sequences, together with Illumina sample barcodes, were added in two successive PCR steps. Sequencing of the TCR alpha and beta cDNA libraries was done on the Illumina HiSeq platform using custom primers. The original methods were these. Unique molecular identifiers were extracted from raw reads with MiGEC, and CDR3 positions were determined with MiXCR. For each individual, recombination models were inferred using an EM algorithm with the repgenHMM and IGoR tools. The tcR package in R was used for shared clonotype analysis, with sharing normalized by the product of cloneset sizes. To study raw recombination free of thymic and clonal selection effects, out-of-frame nonproductive sequences were analyzed. Through fastp at Q25 and MiXCR, TCRdb rebuilt clones from the public reads, retaining in-frame beta chains. Identical CDR3 protein sequences are pooled into one entry, listed with their most common genes and DNA. The V and J calls, along with clone size, are taken from TCRdb and not from the paper's own processing. For this sample the table gives 420,000 or so distinct CDR3 sequences, of which approximately 17% were detected only once. 9.5% to 15% of the sample is in the top ten clones.

All donors were healthy Caucasians. Three unrelated non-twin adults were also sequenced: a male aged 18 to 30, a male aged 50 to 60 and a female aged 50 to 60. Miltenyi CD45RO+ enrichment and human naive T-cell isolation kits were used to isolate memory (CD45RO+) and naive T cells from PBMC. The sample comprised naive T cells sorted from blood. In light of the paper, this sample's cell subset or site label describes: cells isolated with a human naive T-cell isolation kit. The chain couples TRBV4-2 to TRBJ2-7; 9 of the junction bases match TRBD2. The origin of this receptor is a man aged 50 to 60 in good health. The CDR3 protein sequence reads: CASSQEERGVVQYF. DNA sequence: TGTGCCAGCAGCCAAGAGGAGCGGGGGGTGGTGCAGTACTTC.